Listed below are T cell receptor beta chains from one sample, sequenced in a study of T cell responses to AZD1222 COVID-19 vaccine. Method: immunoSEQ multiplex PCR; TCRdb's copy keeps in-frame clones and lacks some. This repertoire shows approximately 180,000 clones, more than 90% found once; its top ten account for 2.5% to 3%. The input for sequencing was peripheral blood, taken on day 0 of AZD1222 vaccination. These receptors were obtained from an adult in good health. CDR3s include the opening cysteine and the closing phenylalanine or tryptophan. D genes are given only for firm matches. A row's size may be missing; if present it is once, few, many or a size class.

CDR3 length,V gene,D gene,clone size,J gene,CDR3 DNA,CDR3 protein
15,TRBV7-2,NA,NA,TRBJ2-1,TGTGCCAGCAGCTTAGGTTTTTCTAGAGGCGATGAGCAGTTCTTC,CASSLGFSRGDEQFF
15,TRBV12-5,NA,NA,TRBJ1-2,TGTGCTAGTGGTTTGGAGGGACGGCGACACTATGGCTACACCTTC,CASGLEGRRHYGYTF
11,TRBV5-6,NA,NA,TRBJ2-1,TGTGCCAGCAGCTTGGGGCGTGAGCAGTTCTTC,CASSLGREQFF
16,TRBV11-2,TRBD2,NA,TRBJ2-5,TGTGCCAGCAGCCTCTTAGCGGGAGGCCTACAAGAGACCCAGTACTTC,CASSLLAGGLQETQYF
13,TRBV29-1,NA,NA,TRBJ1-1,TGCAGCGTCGAAAGGGGAGGGATCACTGAAGCTTTCTTT,CSVERGGITEAFF
14,TRBV6-5,NA,NA,TRBJ2-1,TGTGCCAGCAATCTCCCGTCAAAAGGCGATGAGCAGTTCTTC,CASNLPSKGDEQFF
11,TRBV2,NA,NA,TRBJ2-1,TGTGCCAGCGCGTGGGACAATGAGCAGTTCTTC,CASAWDNEQFF
12,TRBV27,NA,NA,TRBJ2-1,TGTGCCAGTTTCACCTTTTCCCATGAGCAGTTCTTC,CASFTFSHEQFF
11,TRBV12-3/TRBV12-4,NA,NA,TRBJ1-1,TGTGCCAGCACCCGGAGAGCTGAAGCTTTCTTT,CASTRRAEAFF
17,TRBV5-8,NA,few,TRBJ2-6,TGTGCCAGCAGATACTGGGAAGAGAGCTCTGGGGCCAACGTCCTGACTTTC,CASRYWEESSGANVLTF
14,TRBV18,TRBD2,NA,TRBJ2-7,TGTGCCAGCTCACCCACTAGCGGACCCTACGAGCAGTACTTC,CASSPTSGPYEQYF
14,TRBV7-8,NA,few,TRBJ1-1,TGTGCCAGCAGCCCACGGAGAGGGGACACTGAAGCTTTCTTT,CASSPRRGDTEAFF
14,TRBV6-6,NA,NA,TRBJ1-3,TGTGCCAGCAGTGACCGTTTCTCTGGAAACACCATATATTTT,CASSDRFSGNTIYF
15,TRBV5-4,NA,NA,TRBJ2-6,TGTGCCAGCAGCAACGGCGACTCTGGGGCCAACGTCCTGACTTTC,CASSNGDSGANVLTF
20,TRBV13,TRBD2,NA,TRBJ2-3,TGTGCCAGCAGCCGATACTCACGGACTAGCGGGAGGGCCGCGGCAGATACGCAGTATTTT,CASSRYSRTSGRAAADTQYF
15,TRBV4-2,NA,NA,TRBJ1-6,TGTGCCAGCAGCCTAGAATCTGGGGCCAATTCACCCCTCCACTTT,CASSLESGANSPLHF
19,TRBV3-1/TRBV3-2,NA,NA,TRBJ2-3,TGTGCCAGCAGCCAAGACTACAGCGAAGGCACCTCTAGCACAGATACGCAGTATTTT,CASSQDYSEGTSSTDTQYF
15,TRBV6-1,NA,NA,TRBJ1-1,TGTGCCAGCAGTGAAGCCTTAGGGATGAACACTGAAGCTTTCTTT,CASSEALGMNTEAFF
15,TRBV19,NA,few,TRBJ1-2,TGTGCCAGTAGTGCCTCGACCCTTGGCGGCGGTGGCTACACCTTC,CASSASTLGGGGYTF
16,TRBV5-3,TRBD1,NA,TRBJ2-5,TGTGCCAGAAGCTGCCCCCGGGACAGGAAACGGGGAACCCAGTACTTC,CARSCPRDRKRGTQYF
12,TRBV6-1,NA,NA,TRBJ2-5,TGTGCCAGCAGTGAAGCGTGGAAGACCCAGTACTTC,CASSEAWKTQYF
11,TRBV2,NA,NA,TRBJ2-1,TGTGCCAGCAGTGCCTACAATGAGCAGTTCTTC,CASSAYNEQFF
16,TRBV7-7,TRBD2,NA,TRBJ2-7,TGTGCCAGCAGCTTAGTACTAGCGGGAGAATCCTACGAGCAGTACTTC,CASSLVLAGESYEQYF
16,TRBV5-1,TRBD2,NA,TRBJ2-3,TGCGCCAGCAGCTCACAGCGGGAGGGCCGGGTAGATACGCAGTATTTT,CASSSQREGRVDTQYF
16,TRBV4-1,NA,NA,TRBJ2-4,TGCGCCAGCAGCCAAGAGGGAGGCTGGGCCAAAAACATTCAGTACTTC,CASSQEGGWAKNIQYF
13,TRBV6-1,NA,NA,TRBJ1-2,TGTGCCAGCAGTGAATTAACGTCGTATGGCTACACCTTC,CASSELTSYGYTF
15,TRBV7-9,TRBD2,NA,TRBJ2-1,TGTGCCAGCAGCCCCCCTAGCGGAGGTCACAATGAGCAGTTCTTC,CASSPPSGGHNEQFF
17,TRBV5-8,TRBD1,NA,TRBJ2-5,TGTGCCAGCAGCCGGGGTGGGACAGGGGACCCCCAAGAGACCCAGTACTTC,CASSRGGTGDPQETQYF
18,TRBV11-2,TRBD2,NA,TRBJ2-1,TGTGCCAGCAGCTTAGAACCTAGCGGGAGTCCTTCCTACAATGAGCAGTTCTTC,CASSLEPSGSPSYNEQFF
18,TRBV9,TRBD2,NA,TRBJ2-3,TGTGCCAGCAGCTGGCGGCTAGCGGGAGGAGGACGCACAGATACGCAGTATTTT,CASSWRLAGGGRTDTQYF
12,TRBV23-1,NA,NA,TRBJ2-2,TGCGCCAGCAGTCCAGGCACCGGGGAGCTGTTTTTT,CASSPGTGELFF